A single sample is the source of the 23 T cell receptor beta chains below, sequenced in a study of identical twins. TCRdb fed the 5' RACE reads into MiXCR, producing one record per CDR3 protein. In the table there are about 690,000 distinct CDR3 sequences, over 5% of which are singletons. Sequencing was performed on naive T cells sorted from blood. These receptors were obtained from a young man in good health.

The chain is built from TRBV7-2 and TRBJ1-5; D uncertain. The ends were cut back, 0 bases at V and 0 bases at J, with 9 bases in the middle. The CDR3 length is 16 residues. Germline V lookup: CDR1 SGHTA, CDR2 FQGNSA. CDR3: CASSLARIFSNQPQHF. The CDR3 DNA reads as TGTGCCAGCAGCTTAGCGCGCATTTTTAGCAATCAGCCCCAGCATTTT.

There are a few counts of this clonotype. The rearrangement uses TRBV12-3 or TRBV12-4 and TRBJ2-7; D is possibly TRBD1 or TRBD2 (5 bases each). There are 12 residues in the CDR3. The DNA of the CDR3 is TGCCCGCCCCCGGGGCGCTCCTACGAGCAGTACGTC. This encodes CPPPGRSYEQYV.

The rearrangement joins TRBV2 to TRBJ1-1, with D hard to call. The germline V gene has CDR1 SNHLY and CDR2 FYNNEI. Trimming removed 0 bases from V and 1 base from J, with 6 bases in between. There are 14 residues in the CDR3. The CDR3 region is CASSEALGNTEAFF. The CDR3 DNA reads as TGTGCCAGCAGTGAAGCACTAGGGAACACTGAAGCTTTCTTT. Using reference TRBV2 and TRBJ1-1 for the parts outside the CDR3, the full variable domain is EPEVTQTPSHQVTQMGQEVILRCVPISNHLYFYWYRQILGQKVEFLVSFYNNEISEKSEIFDDQFSVERPDGSNFTLKIRSTKLEDSAMYFCASSEALGNTEAFFGQGTRLTVV.

This clonotype came up many times. The gene calls are TRBV7-6 and TRBJ2-1, with 9 bases fitting TRBD1. The CDR3 runs to 15 residues. Germline CDR1 reads SGHVS; CDR2 reads FNYEAQ. The trim removed 5 bases at V and 8 bases at J, leaving 10 bases unmatched. The CDR3 nucleotides read TGTGCCAGCAGCGAGGGACAGGGTCCCTCCGATGAGCAGTTCTTC. Protein sequence: CASSEGQGPSDEQFF.

V and J are TRBV11-2 and TRBJ2-1; a weak D match, TRBD2 (6 bases). Trimming removed 2 bases at V and 0 bases at J, with 11 bases between. Germline lookup yields CDR1 SGHAT and CDR2 FQNNGV. The CDR3 is 16 amino acids. CDR3 protein: CASSLYGGISYNEQFF. CDR3 sequence (DNA): TGTGCCAGCAGCTTATACGGCGGGATCTCCTACAATGAGCAGTTCTTC.

This clonotype has ten or more counts. The J gene is TRBJ2-7, the V gene TRBV12-3 or TRBV12-4; D might be TRBD1 or TRBD2, each matching 6 bases. The CDR3 consists of 12 residues. With 5 bases removed from V and 8 bases from J, the gap between germline ends came to 13 bases. DNA of the CDR3: TGTGCCAGCAGTCAAGGGGGGCGTAAGCAGTACGTC. The encoded protein is CASSQGGRKQYV.

This clonotype has at least ten counts. This chain connects TRBV9 to TRBJ1-6; D gene ambiguous. The CDR3 consists of 14 residues. CDR1 and CDR2 from the germline V gene are SGDLS and YYNGEE. Trimming took 0 bases from V and 5 from J, leaving 6 bases between them. The CDR3 DNA sequence: TGTGCCAGCAGCGTAGCTCCCCATAATTCACCCCTCCACTTT. Protein: CASSVAPHNSPLHF. Drawing the rest from reference TRBV9 and TRBJ1-6, the complete variable domain is DSGVTQTPKHLITATGQRVTLRCSPRSGDLSVYWYQQSLDQGLQFLIQYYNGEERAKGNILERFSAQQFPDLHSELNLSSLELGDSALYFCASSVAPHNSPLHFGNGTRLTVT.

This clonotype was observed a few times. J is TRBJ2-3 and V is TRBV11-2, with 12 nucleotides matching TRBD2. The germline V gene encodes CDR1 SGHAT and CDR2 FQNNGV. The trim removed 5 bases at V and 5 bases at J, leaving 17 bases unmatched. This CDR3 region has 19 residues. This CDR3 is CASSRWTSGTFSQGDTQYF. Written as DNA, the CDR3 is TGTGCCAGCAGCCGTTGGACTAGCGGGACCTTCTCGCAGGGAGATACGCAGTATTTT.

This rearrangement joins TRBV12-3 or TRBV12-4 to TRBJ2-2, with D possibly being TRBD2 (6 bases). The V end lost 4 bases, the J end lost 1 base, and 10 bases lay between the germline ends. The CDR3 runs to 15 residues. The CDR3 loop reads CASSYRGGNTGELFF. CDR3 bases: TGTGCCAGCAGTTACCGGGGAGGGAACACCGGGGAGCTGTTTTTT.

This chain connects TRBV12-3 or TRBV12-4 to TRBJ2-1; 7 nucleotides match TRBD1. With 6 bases clipped from V and 2 bases from J, the junction kept 10 bases outside the gene matches. This CDR3 has 16 amino acids. DNA for the CDR3: TGTGCCAGCAGCACTGGGACAGCCGCTACCTACAATGAGCAGTTCTTC. Amino acids: CASSTGTAATYNEQFF.

The genes are TRBV29-1 and TRBJ1-4, with TRBD1 as a possible D gene (6 bases). From germline, CDR1 is SQVTM and CDR2 ANQGSEA. Trimming left V 7 bases short and J 6 bases short, with 18 bases between. CDR3 length equals 14 residues. CDR3 coding DNA: TGCAGCGCATCTTTTACAGGGCAGTATGAAAAACTGTTTTTT. This translates into CSASFTGQYEKLFF.

This clonotype was found many times. The chain combines TRBV29-1 with TRBJ2-2; no reliable D call. The CDR3 runs to 12 residues. Trimming stripped 7 bases from V and 5 bases from J, with 11 bases between. Germline lookup yields CDR1 SQVTM and CDR2 ANQGSEA. DNA of the CDR3: TGCAGCGCTCCCTTTGAGACCGGGGAGCTGTTTTTT. This codes for CSAPFETGELFF.

The chain has TRBV12-3 or TRBV12-4 and TRBJ2-1; no clear D. This CDR3 contains 12 residues. The V and J ends lost 3 bases and 10 bases respectively, with 10 bases between them. CDR3 loop: CASSLYSLEQFF. CDR3 in DNA: TGTGCCAGCAGTTTGTATAGTTTAGAGCAGTTCTTC.

This clonotype was counted only a few times. This chain uses TRBV10-3 with TRBJ1-2; 10 nucleotides align to TRBD1. The CDR3 spans 14 residues. V lost 10 bases to trimming and J lost 2 bases; unmatched junction nucleotides: 7. Germline CDR1 is ENHRY and CDR2 is SYGVKD. The CDR3 sequence: CATQGQGDNYGYTF. In nucleotides, the CDR3 is TGTGCCACCCAAGGACAGGGGGACAACTATGGCTACACCTTC.

The CDR3 sequence: CASSHRQGGYEQYF. The CDR3 bases are TGTGCCAGCAGTCACCGACAGGGTGGGTACGAGCAGTACTTC. The rearrangement uses TRBV6-2 or TRBV6-3 and TRBJ2-7, with 7 bases matching TRBD1. Germline V CDR1 and CDR2: MNHEY, SVGEGT. J was trimmed by 4 bases and V by 5 bases; bases with no gene match: 8. The CDR3 contains 14 residues.

This clonotype was counted ten times or more. The chain uses TRBV29-1 and TRBJ1-1, with TRBD1 as a possible D gene (6 bases). V was cut by 7 bases and J by 6 bases, with 15 bases left in between. In germline, CDR1 is SQVTM, CDR2 ANQGSEA. The CDR3 totals 12 residues. CDR3 DNA sequence: TGCAGCGGTAACGACAGGAATGCTGAAGCTTTCTTT. Amino acid sequence: CSGNDRNAEAFF.

The V call is TRBV12-3 or TRBV12-4, the J call TRBJ2-2; D gene ambiguous. Trimming left V 7 bases short and J 6 bases short, with 18 bases between. The CDR3 loop spans 15 amino acids. Written as DNA, the CDR3 is TGTGCCAGCACCACCACGTTGAGGTTGGCCGGGGAGCTGTTTTTT. Protein product: CASTTTLRLAGELFF.

Many counts were recorded for this clonotype. This chain uses TRBV24-1 with TRBJ2-5, with a possible D match to TRBD1 (5 bases). The CDR3 spans 13 residues. Trimming stripped 9 bases from V and 4 bases from J, with 14 bases between. The germline gives CDR1 KGHDR, CDR2 SFDVKD. CDR3 sequence: CATGQGKSETQYF. The DNA of the CDR3 is TGTGCCACCGGCCAGGGCAAATCAGAGACCCAGTACTTC.

The chain couples TRBV10-3 to TRBJ2-2; D possibly corresponds to TRBD2 (5 bases). The CDR3 is made up of 14 amino acids. Trimming took off 8 bases at V and 0 bases at J, with 10 bases between the two ends. Germline CDR1 reads ENHRY; CDR2 reads SYGVKD. CDR3 nucleotides: TGTGCCATCGGACTGGAGACGAACACCGGGGAGCTGTTTTTT. Amino acids: CAIGLETNTGELFF.

CDR3 protein: CASSFWGTASQETQYF. CDR3 nucleotides: TGTGCCAGCAGCTTCTGGGGGACAGCAAGCCAAGAGACCCAGTACTTC. The chain has TRBV11-2 and TRBJ2-5; 7 nucleotides agree with TRBD1. V shed 3 bases and J 1 base; nucleotides not matched to a gene: 8. This CDR3 region has 16 residues. Germline V gives CDR1 SGHAT, CDR2 FQNNGV.

This clonotype has a count of ten or more. The chain carries TRBV5-5 and TRBJ2-1; 7 bases line up with TRBD1. Looked up from germline, CDR1 is SGHKS and CDR2 is YYEKEE (reference sequence). This CDR3 region has 17 residues. The J segment lost 0 bases and the V segment lost 0 bases, leaving 6 bases of the junction unmatched. CDR3 region: CASSLGLDRVSYNEQFF. As DNA, the CDR3 is TGTGCCAGCAGCTTGGGGCTTGACAGGGTCTCCTACAATGAGCAGTTCTTC. Drawing the rest from reference TRBV5-5 and TRBJ2-1, the complete variable domain is DAGVTQSPTHLIKTRGQQVTLRCSPISGHKSVSWYQQVLGQGPQFIFQYYEKEERGRGNFPDRFSARQFPNYSSELNVNALLLGDSALYLCASSLGLDRVSYNEQFFGPGTRLTVL.

This clonotype has more than one count but fewer than ten. The chain carries TRBV12-3 or TRBV12-4 and TRBJ1-2; D call uncertain. There are 14 residues in the CDR3. The ends were cut back, 3 bases at V and 7 bases at J, with 15 bases in the middle. The CDR3: CASSFVASPSGYTF. The CDR3 DNA is TGTGCCAGCAGTTTCGTGGCCTCGCCTAGTGGCTACACCTTC.

The chain is built from TRBV6-5 and TRBJ2-2; either TRBD1 or TRBD2 may supply D (6 bases each). The CDR3 extends over 13 amino acids. Between the trimmed V and J ends, which lost 11 bases and 5 bases, there was a span of 15 bases. Germline V CDR1 and CDR2: MNHEY, SVGAGI. Here the CDR3 reads CAGGTSITGELFF. CDR3 DNA: TGTGCCGGCGGGACATCGATAACCGGGGAGCTGTTTTTT.